This T cell receptor (beta chain) was captured in a study of blood T cells in healthy people across ages. The study, taken as a whole, reports: Across the age range, TCR beta diversity per million T cells fell in a roughly linear way. Whereas aged donors had fewer naive CD4+ cells, long-lived donors had more of them and higher diversity.

About this clonotype itself: Its antigen remains unidentified.

A J-beta primer mix and a sample-barcoded 5' primer were used in a second PCR of about 7 to 12 cycles. TCRdb itself ran the 5' RACE reads through MiXCR, one entry per CDR3 protein. The data contain about 400,000 distinct CDR3 sequences, 45% to 65% of them singletons. The sample comprised blood. This sequence was found in a man in his sixties in good health.

The CDR3 nucleotides read TGTGCCAGCAGCCAAGAAGTAGACCAGGGGATAATAAACGAGCAGTACTTC. Protein product: CASSQEVDQGIINEQYF. The chain carries TRBV4-2 and TRBJ2-7, with a possible D match to TRBD1 (6 bases). Trimming stripped 0 bases from V and 5 bases from J, with 20 bases between. The germline gives CDR1 LGHNA, CDR2 YNFKEQ. The CDR3 has 17 amino acids.